The source of this TCR beta chain is a study of blood T cell repertoires in COVID-19. Whole-study context: Acute and convalescent COVID-19 specimens originated in the United States, Italy and Spain. T cells, B-cell-depleted T cells, or PBMCs provided the cDNA or gDNA that served as material.

In the original processing: Nucleated cell counts were estimated from reference gene primer amplification. Repertoires were generated with immunoSEQ multiplex PCR, while TCRdb's copy carries only in-frame clones and drops some. The D gene and trimming were derived from the DNA, and the V and J assignments and clone size from that table. The table has over 11,000 clones, about 92% seen once. V was trimmed by 4 bases and J by 3 bases, leaving 8 bases between them. The CDR3 is 13 amino acids. Germline-derived CDR1 and CDR2 are SSHAT and FNYEAQ (reference sequence). This sequence joins TRBV7-7 and TRBJ2-3; D perhaps matches TRBD2 (6 bases). The TCR sequence derives from a human donor in a cohort sampled during active COVID-19. The sample consisted of peripheral blood. The CDR3 region is CASSSGGTDTQYF. For the CDR3, the DNA is TGTGCCAGCAGCTCCGGGGGTACAGATACGCAGTATTTT.